What follows are 8 T cell receptor beta chains derived from one specimen sequenced in a study of T cell repertoires in cytomegalovirus infection. MiXCR, applied by TCRdb to the reads, yields one record per CDR3 protein. The sample includes fewer than 550,000 distinct CDR3 sequences, approximately 31% of them seen just once. The sample comprised PBMCs. Receptors were obtained from a human donor in good health (CMV status not recorded). Some clones in this sample may be carry-over from other donors' samples.

The chain links TRBV20-1 to TRBJ1-6; 9 bases are shared with TRBD1. From germline, CDR1 is DFQATT and CDR2 SNEGSKA (reference sequence). The CDR3 consists of 14 residues. J gave up 10 bases and V 4 bases, and 8 bases lay outside the gene matches. Here the CDR3 reads CSAMTRDRVSPLHF. The CDR3 DNA reads TGCAGTGCTATGACTCGGGACAGGGTCTCACCCCTCCACTTT.

This clonotype was counted between two and nine times. This rearrangement joins TRBV6-1 to TRBJ1-1; 7 bases align to TRBD1. V gave up 6 bases and J gave up 6 bases; unmatched junction bases: 13. The CDR3 is 15 residues long. The germline gives CDR1 MNHNS, CDR2 SASEGT. The CDR3 DNA sequence: TGTGCCAGCAGCCCTCCCGACAGGGTTGGGGCTGAAGCTTTCTTT. It specifies CASSPPDRVGAEAFF.

This clonotype was counted only a few times. V is TRBV28 and J is TRBJ2-3; TRBD2 matches 8 bases. Per the germline V gene, CDR1 is MDHEN and CDR2 is SYDVKM. The CDR3 is made up of 15 amino acids. V shed 5 bases and J 5 bases; nucleotides not matched to a gene: 9. The CDR3: CASSAPGGQGDTQYF. The CDR3 DNA follows: TGTGCCAGCAGTGCCCCGGGGGGGCAGGGAGATACGCAGTATTTT.

A few counts support this clonotype. This chain links TRBV6-6 with TRBJ1-1; no clear D. This CDR3 comprises 13 residues. The germline V gene encodes CDR1 MNHNY and CDR2 SVGAGI (reference sequence). Trimming left V 6 bases short and J 0 bases short, with 8 bases between. The CDR3 is CASRKTLNTEAFF. CDR3 coding DNA: TGTGCCAGCAGGAAGACATTGAACACTGAAGCTTTCTTT.

There are a few counts of this clonotype. V is TRBV7-9 and J is TRBJ1-6; D is possibly TRBD1 (5 bases). CDR3 length equals 17 residues. Germline V gene sequence: CDR1 SEHNR, CDR2 FQNEAQ (reference sequence). Trimming shortened V by 0 bases and J by 7 bases, and 16 bases separated the two germline ends. DNA of the CDR3: TGTGCCAGCAGCTTAGCCACCCTAGGACAAGGCAATTCACCCCTCCACTTT. Translating it yields CASSLATLGQGNSPLHF.

The chain joins TRBV6-1 to TRBJ2-5; TRBD1 aligns across 8 bases. The junction had 9 bases not matched to a gene; V was cut back by 8 bases and J by 7 bases. Germline values: CDR1 MNHNS, CDR2 SASEGT. The length of the CDR3 is 13 residues. The CDR3 nucleotides read TGTGCCAGCGTTCAGGGGGCCGAATTGACCCAGTACTTC. Translation gives CASVQGAELTQYF.

The V gene is TRBV5-8, the J gene TRBJ2-7; 7 nucleotides match TRBD1. The CDR3 is 13 amino acids. The V and J ends lost 9 bases and 4 bases, in that order; junction bases with no gene match: 10. Germline V gene sequence: CDR1 SGHTS, CDR2 YDEGEE. The CDR3 protein is CAIRTGPLYEQYF. CDR3 nucleotides: TGTGCCATCCGGACAGGCCCCCTTTACGAGCAGTACTTC.

The genes are TRBV6-6 and TRBJ1-4; perhaps TRBD1 as D (5 bases). Looked up from germline, CDR1 is MNHNY and CDR2 is SVGAGI (reference sequence). The V gene lost 6 bases and the J gene lost 5 bases, with 16 bases spanning the gap. This CDR3 spans 15 amino acids. The CDR3 protein is CASRDGGTGNEKLFF. The CDR3 coding sequence is TGTGCCAGCAGGGACGGCGGGACTGGAAATGAAAAACTGTTTTTT.